Sequencing of this TCR beta chain was carried out in a study of Ad26.COV2.S vaccination and SARS-CoV-2 variants. Study-wide context: The trial was COV1001 and the donor's arm was Ad26.COV2.S. Once or twice, 56 days apart, Ad26.COV2.S was delivered intramuscularly.

The CDR3 runs to 13 residues. The V gene's germline CDR1 is GTSNPN and CDR2 SVGIG (reference sequence). Trimming at V came to 5 bases and at J to 10 bases, leaving 9 bases not matched to a gene. Sample treatment: around 19 received Ad26.COV2.S at low or high dose, single or two shots; 5 received placebo; per-sample allocation not given. Repertoires come from day 63 after the first vaccine or placebo injection. Wuhan-strain SARS-CoV-2 spike was expressed by the Ad26 vector that made up the vaccine. Generated by immunoSEQ multiplex PCR, the TCRdb table keeps only in-frame clones and is missing some. The sample records about 480,000 clones, about 83% being singletons.

The starting material was peripheral blood, obtained in a trial of Ad26.COV2.S vaccine versus placebo. V is TRBV30 and J is TRBJ2-1; 9 bases are a match to TRBD2. The receptor was isolated from a person between 18 and 65 years old who received the Ad26.COV2.S COVID-19 vaccine or a placebo. The CDR3 DNA sequence: TGTGCCTGGCCTCTGCGGGAGGGCTTGGAGCAGTTCTTC. This sequence encodes CAWPLREGLEQFF.